The source of this T cell receptor (beta chain) is a study of blood T cell repertoires in COVID-19. Overall study context: COVID-19 samples from acute and convalescent phases originated in the United States, Italy and Spain. In each case, the material was cDNA or gDNA derived from T cells, B-cell-depleted T cells, or PBMCs.

The CDR3 contains 13 residues. Germline CDR1 reads SQVTM; CDR2 reads ANQGSEA. The ends lost 7 bases at V and 6 bases at J; junction bases unmatched: 6. Original handling: Reference gene primer amplification gave estimated nucleated cell counts. Method: immunoSEQ multiplex PCR; TCRdb's copy keeps in-frame clones and lacks some. V and J calls and clone size come straight from that table; D and trimming were deduced from the DNA. Of some 95,000 clones in the sample, approximately 89% were seen once. The source is a human donor with active COVID-19. The donor label of this sample is uncertain. Material: peripheral blood. The chain uses TRBV29-1 and TRBJ1-6; 7 bases align to TRBD1. Here the CDR3 reads CSAAEGANSPLHF. The CDR3 DNA follows: TGCAGCGCCGCGGAGGGGGCTAATTCACCCCTCCACTTT.